The clone carrying this T cell receptor (beta chain) has a handful of counts. Antigen specificity is unknown. Germline V CDR1 and CDR2: SEHNR, FQNEAQ (reference sequence). Trimming cost V 5 bases and J 0 bases, with 11 bases left between them. The CDR3 contains 15 residues. The method was immunoSEQ multiplex PCR; TCRdb's version includes in-frame clones alone and lacks a portion of them. The sample has about 110,000 clones; around 92% are singletons. This sample is part of a study of T cell responses to AZD1222 COVID-19 vaccine. General study points: Repertoires were obtained solely post-peak T cell response. With dominance at 160-218 and 743-854, vaccine-associated CD4 TCRs spanned spike. Just a handful of AZD1222 recipients were seropositive at baseline. Donors were chiefly white British, with a greater number of females, and clonal diversity was perhaps underestimated.

The sequence was obtained from an adult who received the AZD1222 COVID-19 vaccine. The sample consisted of peripheral blood, taken 28 days after the second AZD1222 dose. The gene calls are TRBV7-9 and TRBJ1-5; D unresolved. CDR3 loop: CASSPDGYSNQPQHF. The CDR3 nucleotides read TGTGCCAGCAGCCCGGACGGATATAGCAATCAGCCCCAGCATTTT.